This T cell receptor beta chain appears in the sequencing data of a study of T cells in Graves' hyperthyroidism and ophthalmopathy. Germline CDR1 is SQVTM and CDR2 is ANQGSEA. The V gene end was trimmed by 3 bases and the J gene end by 1 base; junction bases not matched to a gene: 4. The CDR3 is 14 amino acids. RNA transcripts served as the template for amplifying TCR beta CDR3 regions. First-round RT-PCR with HTBI primers amplified the TCR CDR3 region. MiXCR, applied by TCRdb to the multiplex PCR reads, yields one record per CDR3 protein. The data contain some 490,000 distinct CDR3 sequences, approximately 22% of them singletons. With regard to this clonotype: Its specificity is unknown.

General study results and limits: The majority of expanded thyroid clonotypes above 0.001 also appeared in blood. Onset of ophthalmopathy came a median roughly 6 months after the model predicted it.

The sequence was obtained from a woman in her 70s with Graves' ophthalmopathy. This chain links TRBV29-1 with TRBJ2-3; TRBD1 matches at 7 bases. The material sequenced was blood. The CDR3 sequence: CSVDLQGGTDTQYF. The CDR3 DNA sequence: TGCAGCGTTGATCTGCAGGGGGGCACAGATACGCAGTATTTT.